This T cell receptor beta chain was observed in a study of blood T cell repertoires in COVID-19. Per the original methods: Amplification of reference gene primers provided the estimated nucleated cell counts. Using immunoSEQ multiplex PCR, the repertoire was profiled, and TCRdb retains in-frame clones only, with some absent. The D gene and trimming were derived from the DNA, and the V and J assignments and clone size from that table. The sample lists a few hundred thousand clones; about 82% were seen once. A Seattle source enrolled patients during active infection and followed them longitudinally. The receptor comes from a woman in her seventies with COVID-19, enrolled during active disease. Sequencing input: peripheral blood.

The CDR3 DNA sequence: TGTGCCAGCAGTTGGATGGGGGGATACGAGCAGTACTTC. Translation gives CASSWMGGYEQYF. The V call is TRBV6-2 or TRBV6-3, the J call TRBJ2-7, with a possible D match to TRBD2 (6 bases). Germline CDR1 reads MNHEY; CDR2 reads SVGEGT. The length of the CDR3 is 13 residues. V was trimmed by 4 bases and J by 4 bases, leaving 11 bases between them.